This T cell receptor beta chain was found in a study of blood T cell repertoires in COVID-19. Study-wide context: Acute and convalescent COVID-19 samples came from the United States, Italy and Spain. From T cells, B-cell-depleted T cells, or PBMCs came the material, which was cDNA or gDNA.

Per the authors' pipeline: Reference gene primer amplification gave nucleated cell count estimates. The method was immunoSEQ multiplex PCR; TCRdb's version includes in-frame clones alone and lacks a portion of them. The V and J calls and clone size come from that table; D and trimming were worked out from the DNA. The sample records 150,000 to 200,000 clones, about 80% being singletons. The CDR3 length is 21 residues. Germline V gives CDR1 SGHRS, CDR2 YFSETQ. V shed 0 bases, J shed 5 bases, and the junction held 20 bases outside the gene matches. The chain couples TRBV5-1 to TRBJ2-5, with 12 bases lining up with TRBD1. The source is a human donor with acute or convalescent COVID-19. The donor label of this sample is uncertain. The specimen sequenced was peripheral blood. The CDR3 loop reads CASSLGLLGQGAYRPTETQYF. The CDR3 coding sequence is TGCGCCAGCAGCTTGGGCCTATTGGGACAGGGGGCCTATCGGCCTACCGAGACCCAGTACTTC.